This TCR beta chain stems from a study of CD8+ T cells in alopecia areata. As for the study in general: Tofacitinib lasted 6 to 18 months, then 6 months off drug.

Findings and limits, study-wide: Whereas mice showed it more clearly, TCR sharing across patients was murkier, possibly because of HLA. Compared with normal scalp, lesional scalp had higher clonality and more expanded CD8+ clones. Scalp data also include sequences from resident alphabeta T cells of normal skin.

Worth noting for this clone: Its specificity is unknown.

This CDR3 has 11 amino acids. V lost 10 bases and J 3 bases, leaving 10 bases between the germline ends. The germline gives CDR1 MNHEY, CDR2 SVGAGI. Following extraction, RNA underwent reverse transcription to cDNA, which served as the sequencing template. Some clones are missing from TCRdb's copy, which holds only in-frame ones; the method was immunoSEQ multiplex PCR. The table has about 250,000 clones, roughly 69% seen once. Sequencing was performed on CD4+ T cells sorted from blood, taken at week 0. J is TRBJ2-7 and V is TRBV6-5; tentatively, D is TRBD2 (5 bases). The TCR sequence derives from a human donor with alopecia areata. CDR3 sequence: CATSGGYEQYF. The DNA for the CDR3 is TGTGCCACCTCAGGAGGCTACGAGCAGTACTTC.